The T cell receptor beta chain under discussion was sequenced for a study of blood T cell repertoires in COVID-19. At the level of the study: COVID-19 samples collected from the United States, Italy and Spain covered acute and convalescent phases. Sources were T cells, B-cell-depleted T cells, or PBMCs; the material itself was cDNA or gDNA.

The CDR3 sequence is 16 residues long. CDR1 is SGHRS and CDR2 is YFSETQ in the germline V gene. Trimming removed 4 bases from V and 0 bases from J; junction bases left unmatched: 4. Under the authors' procedure: Quantification of nucleated cells was approximated via reference gene primer amplification. Method: immunoSEQ multiplex PCR; TCRdb's copy keeps in-frame clones and lacks some. That table furnishes V, J and clone size, whereas the DNA furnished D and trimming. The table includes around 50,000 clones, roughly 83% detected once. This clonotype was sampled from a human donor in a cohort sampled during active COVID-19. The chain recombines TRBV5-1 with TRBJ2-6; TRBD1 agrees at 7 bases. Sequencing input: peripheral blood. The CDR3 protein is CASSPGQNSGANVLTF. The CDR3 nucleotides are TGCGCCAGCAGCCCGGGACAGAACTCTGGGGCCAACGTCCTGACTTTC.